The present entry profiles one T cell receptor beta chain with its context. Patients with uncontrolled infections, other autoimmune diseases, pregnancy or lactation were excluded. These data come from a study of T cells in Graves' hyperthyroidism and ophthalmopathy. RNA transcripts served as the template for amplifying TCR beta CDR3 regions. In the first-round RT-PCR of the TCR CDR3, the HTBI primer set was used. TCRdb re-called the multiplex PCR reads through MiXCR, storing one row per CDR3 protein. The data show approximately 360,000 distinct CDR3 sequences, around 25% seen once. This CDR3 has 13 residues. The V end was cut by 7 bases, the J end by 8 bases, with 14 bases between. Germline CDR1 reads SGHVS; CDR2 reads FNYEAQ.

The sequencing sample was made of blood. This clonotype was sampled from a man aged 50 to 60 with Graves' hyperthyroidism. The V gene is TRBV7-6, the J gene TRBJ2-2; D unresolved. The CDR3 protein is CASTKGNSGELFF. CDR3 nucleotides: TGTGCCAGCACCAAAGGGAATTCAGGGGAGCTGTTTTTT.